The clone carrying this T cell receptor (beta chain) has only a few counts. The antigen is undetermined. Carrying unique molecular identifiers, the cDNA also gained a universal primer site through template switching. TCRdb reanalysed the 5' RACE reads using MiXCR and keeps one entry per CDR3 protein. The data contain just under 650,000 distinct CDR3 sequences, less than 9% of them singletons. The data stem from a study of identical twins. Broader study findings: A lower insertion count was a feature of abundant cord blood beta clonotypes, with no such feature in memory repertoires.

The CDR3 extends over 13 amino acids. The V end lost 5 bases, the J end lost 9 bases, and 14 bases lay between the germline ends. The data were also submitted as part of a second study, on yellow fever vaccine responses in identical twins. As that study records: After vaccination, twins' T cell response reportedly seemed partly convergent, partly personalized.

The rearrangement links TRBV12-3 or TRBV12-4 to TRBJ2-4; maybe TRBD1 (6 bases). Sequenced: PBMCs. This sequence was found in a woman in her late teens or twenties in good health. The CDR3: CASSLQLGAIQYF. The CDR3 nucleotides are TGTGCCAGCAGTCTCCAACTGGGGGCCATTCAGTACTTC.